The 9 T cell receptor beta chains below all came from one sample that was sequenced in a study of graft-versus-host responses after intestinal transplantation. Clones were sequenced by immunoSEQ multiplex PCR, and TCRdb holds only the in-frame ones, with some missing. The repertoire holds 90,000 to 150,000 clones, with roughly 96% as singletons. Antigen specificity for these receptors is unknown. The specimen was unstimulated CD8+ T cells sorted from spleen or lymph node cells, collected before intestinal transplant. The receptor source for this set is a human donor who received an intestinal transplant.

This chain joins TRBV4-1 and TRBJ1-5; 7 bases line up with TRBD1. Germline V gene data show CDR1 as MGHRA and CDR2 as YSYEKL. V shed 1 base and J 1 base; nucleotides not matched to a gene: 1. The CDR3 has 15 residues. CDR3 nucleotides: TGCGCCAGCAGCCAAGGACAGGGAAGCAATCAGCCCCAGCATTTT. Encoded protein: CASSQGQGSNQPQHF.

The rearrangement joins TRBV7-8 to TRBJ1-5; D uncertain. This CDR3 has 12 amino acids. Looked up from germline, CDR1 is SGHVS and CDR2 is FQNEAQ. Trimming took 0 bases from V and 8 from J, leaving 5 bases between them. The CDR3 protein is CASSLALEPQHF. CDR3 bases: TGTGCCAGCAGCTTAGCATTGGAGCCCCAGCATTTT.

V is TRBV27 and J is TRBJ2-1; D is uncertain. The V gene lost 5 bases and the J gene lost 0 bases, with 11 bases spanning the gap. In germline, CDR1 is MNHEY, CDR2 SMNVEV (reference sequence). This CDR3 spans 15 amino acids. CDR3 amino acids: CASSLQHSSYNEQFF. The DNA for the CDR3 is TGTGCCAGCAGTCTCCAGCATAGCTCCTACAATGAGCAGTTCTTC.

The DNA of the CDR3 is TGTGCCAGCAGCCGAACGGTCGACCAAGAAATCCCTTACGAGCAGTTCTTC. This gives the protein CASSRTVDQEIPYEQFF. The chain recombines TRBV7-9 with TRBJ2-1; D is uncertain. Germline V CDR1 and CDR2: SEHNR, FQNEAQ (reference sequence). The CDR3 runs 17 residues. V lost 5 bases, J lost 10 bases, and 27 bases lay in between.

The chain carries TRBV4-2 and TRBJ2-1; D not certain. Trimming stripped 1 base from V and 8 bases from J, with 24 bases between. This CDR3 is 18 amino acids long. Germline CDR1 is LGHNA and CDR2 is YNFKEQ. The CDR3 nucleotides read TGTGCCAGCAGCCAAGTAAATCCACTCGAGCGCCGCAGGTATGAGCAGTTCTTC. It codes for CASSQVNPLERRRYEQFF.

CDR3 in amino acids: CAIPTGYEQYF. The CDR3 DNA follows: TGCGCCATTCCGACGGGTTACGAGCAGTACTTC. The chain is built from TRBV4-3 and TRBJ2-7; D call uncertain. Looked up from germline, CDR1 is LGHNA and CDR2 is YSLEER. V lost 10 bases to trimming and J lost 4 bases, with 11 bases between them. The CDR3 length is 11 residues.

V is TRBV4-3 and J is TRBJ2-7; 7 bases are a match to TRBD1. The CDR3 is 17 residues long. J was trimmed by 7 bases and V by 3 bases; bases with no gene match: 18. Germline V gives CDR1 LGHNA, CDR2 YSLEER. The CDR3: CASSQLIGQAPSGEQYF. CDR3 bases: TGCGCCAGCAGCCAGCTTATCGGACAGGCGCCGTCGGGGGAGCAGTACTTC.

The rearrangement uses TRBV28 and TRBJ2-7; a possible D gene is TRBD2 (5 bases). This CDR3 is built from 14 residues. V was trimmed by 7 bases and J by 7 bases, leaving 20 bases between them. Germline V gene lookup returns CDR1 MDHEN and CDR2 SYDVKM. The CDR3 loop is CASTQRTLTGEQYF. The CDR3 region has the DNA TGTGCCAGCACCCAGCGGACCCTCACGGGAGAGCAGTACTTC.

This chain connects TRBV9 to TRBJ2-2; D is ambiguous. The CDR3 contains 13 residues. Germline values: CDR1 SGDLS, CDR2 YYNGEE. The V gene lost 3 bases and the J gene lost 4 bases, with 7 bases spanning the gap. CDR3 coding DNA: TGTGCCAGCAGCGCAGGAGTCACCGGGGAGCTGTTTTTT. Encoded protein: CASSAGVTGELFF.